Listed below are T cell receptor beta chains from one sample, sequenced in a study of spatial heterogeneity in lung cancer. In TCRdb, the 5' RACE reads were re-called with MiXCR into one record per CDR3 protein. The sample comprises about 56,000 distinct CDR3 sequences, 7.5% to 9% of which are singletons, and about 14% rests with the top ten. Source: PBMCs, taken at surgery. The receptors were sampled from a female donor with early-stage non-small cell lung cancer. CDR3s include the opening cysteine and the closing phenylalanine or tryptophan. Fields, in order: D gene, V gene, J gene, clone size, CDR3 DNA, CDR3 protein. D genes are given only for firm matches. A clone size is listed for some rows: how often the clone was seen (once, few, many), or a class if it is expanded.

>TRBD1|TRBV7-2|TRBJ2-3|NA
TGTGCCAGCAGCCTAGGACAGGGGGCTTCCACAGATACGCAGTATTTT
CASSLGQGASTDTQYF
>NA|TRBV3-1|TRBJ2-3|NA
TGTGCCAGCAGCCAAGGGGCCGGCACAGATACGCAGTATTTT
CASSQGAGTDTQYF
>TRBD1|TRBV9|TRBJ1-6|NA
TGTGCCAGCAGCCAGACAGGGCTGGATTCACCCCTCCACTTT
CASSQTGLDSPLHF
>NA|TRBV19|TRBJ2-3|NA
TGTGCCTGTAGTATACGCCAAGATACGCAGTATTTT
CACSIRQDTQYF
>NA|TRBV29-1|TRBJ2-5|NA
TGCAGCGTGCCCCCCCCGGAAGAGACCCAGTACTTC
CSVPPPEETQYF
>NA|TRBV11-1|TRBJ1-5|many
TGTGCCAGCAGCCCCGGGACTGGACAGCCCCAGCATTTT
CASSPGTGQPQHF
>NA|TRBV9|TRBJ1-5|few
TGTGCCAGCAGCCCGCAAGCGGTGGCGGGCAATCAGCCCCAGCATTTT
CASSPQAVAGNQPQHF
>NA|TRBV4-1|TRBJ1-2|many
TGCGCCAGCAGCCAAGATCCGGGAACAGATTATGGCTACACCTTC
CASSQDPGTDYGYTF
>NA|TRBV28|TRBJ2-1|few
TGTGCCAGCAGTTTTATCCGGACCGTCAATGAGCAGTTCTTC
CASSFIRTVNEQFF
>NA|TRBV7-3|TRBJ2-3|NA
TGTGCCAGCAGCTCTACTCGACCCGGGAGCTCACGGCGGGGACGGGCAGATACGCAGTATTTT
CASSSTRPGSSRRGRADTQYF
>NA|TRBV19|TRBJ1-6|many
TGTGCCAGTACCGGACAGCTCAATTCACCCCTCCACTTT
CASTGQLNSPLHF
>TRBD2|TRBV28|TRBJ2-3|many
TGTGCCAGCAGTTACGGGACTAGCCTGGATACGCAGTATTTT
CASSYGTSLDTQYF
>NA|TRBV11-2|TRBJ2-2|few
TGTGCCAGCAGCTTCCCAGGGACAAAGGGTACCGGGGAGCTGTTTTTT
CASSFPGTKGTGELFF
>TRBD1|TRBV20-1|TRBJ1-1|NA
TGCAGTGCGCGGGACAGACTCTTGAACACTGAAGCTTTCTTT
CSARDRLLNTEAFF
>TRBD2|TRBV6-5|TRBJ2-1|few
TGTGCCAGCAGCTCTCCTCGTAGCGGGAGTCCCTACAATGAGCAGTTCTTC
CASSSPRSGSPYNEQFF
>NA|TRBV10-3|TRBJ1-1|NA
TGTGCCATCAGTGGGTCGAGACGGCCTGAAGCTTTCTTT
CAISGSRRPEAFF
>NA|TRBV7-6|TRBJ1-1|many
TGTGCCAGCAGCCAACGGACGGGCAGGATCACTGAAGCTTTCTTT
CASSQRTGRITEAFF
>TRBD2|TRBV7-8|TRBJ2-2|many
TGTGCCAGCAGCTTAGAAAGCGGGAGGGCCAACACCGGGGAGCTGTTTTTT
CASSLESGRANTGELFF
>NA|TRBV29-1|TRBJ1-5|many
TGCAGCGTTGCGACAGGTACCTATAGCAATCAGCCCCAGCATTTT
CSVATGTYSNQPQHF
>TRBD2|TRBV28|TRBJ2-7|many
TGTGCCAGCAGCGGACTAGCGGGAGTAGGGGTCTACGAGCAGTACTTC
CASSGLAGVGVYEQYF
>TRBD2|TRBV7-3|TRBJ2-1|few
TGTGCCAGCAGCTTAACGCTAGCGGGAGTCCAGTTCTTC
CASSLTLAGVQFF
>NA|TRBV28|TRBJ1-6|many
TGTGCCAGCAGGTCGGTGGGGCCCCTCCACTTT
CASRSVGPLHF
>TRBD2|TRBV7-9|TRBJ2-3|NA
TGTGCCAGCAGCTATAGCGGGGGGGGCGCAGATACGCAGTATTTT
CASSYSGGGADTQYF
>NA|TRBV5-6|TRBJ1-4|many
TGTGCCAGCAGCGGGATTGCAACTAATGAAAAACTGTTTTTT
CASSGIATNEKLFF
>NA|TRBV15|TRBJ1-2|many
TGTGCCACCAGCAGAGATCGGCGTAGTACATCCTATGGCTACACCTTC
CATSRDRRSTSYGYTF
>TRBD1|TRBV4-2|TRBJ2-1|NA
TGTGCCAGCAGGCCCTTCGGGACAGTCTACAATGAGCAGTTCTTC
CASRPFGTVYNEQFF
>TRBD1|TRBV29-1|TRBJ1-2|NA
TGCAGCGTGGGGGACAGGGGCGGTGGCTACACCTTC
CSVGDRGGGYTF
>NA|TRBV14|TRBJ2-1|few
TGTGCCAGCAGCCAAGATTGGGGGAATGAGCAGTTCTTC
CASSQDWGNEQFF
>NA|TRBV28|TRBJ2-7|NA
TGTGCCAGCAGTCCCCCCATTCCTGGGGGTGGGTACGAGCAGTACTTC
CASSPPIPGGGYEQYF
>NA|TRBV7-6|TRBJ1-3|few
TGTGCCAGCAGTGAAACGGACGGGAGCTCTGGAAACACCATATATTTT
CASSETDGSSGNTIYF
>NA|TRBV5-1|TRBJ2-7|many
TGCGCCAGCAGCTTGGAGGCAGGGGCCTACGAGCAGTACTTC
CASSLEAGAYEQYF
>NA|TRBV23-1|TRBJ2-3|few
TGCGCCAGCAGTCACCCAAATTCCGGGGCGAGGGGCACAGATACGCAGTATTTT
CASSHPNSGARGTDTQYF
>NA|TRBV6-5|TRBJ1-1|NA
TGTGCCAGCAGCAACTGGCTCGCGGGGCTAGGCACTGAAGCTTTCTTT
CASSNWLAGLGTEAFF
>TRBD1|TRBV19|TRBJ1-6|few
TGTGCCAGTAGTATAGATCACAGGGGGAATTCACCCCTCCACTTT
CASSIDHRGNSPLHF
>TRBD1|TRBV20-1|TRBJ1-6|few
TGCAGTGCTGGGACAGCCCTGAATTCACCCCTCCACTTT
CSAGTALNSPLHF
>NA|TRBV12-3/TRBV12-4|TRBJ1-5|many
TGTGCCAGCAGGCTCGGCAGGGTGAGGGATCAGCCCCAGCATTTT
CASRLGRVRDQPQHF
>NA|TRBV27|TRBJ2-2|many
TGTGCCAGCAGGAAACCCCCCGGGGAGCTGTTTTTT
CASRKPPGELFF
>TRBD2|TRBV20-1|TRBJ2-1|many
TGCAGTGCCGGGGGGGGCTACAATGAGCAGTTCTTC
CSAGGGYNEQFF
>TRBD1|TRBV11-2|TRBJ2-1|few
TGTGCCAGCAGACCCGGGACAGGGCCAAACAATGAGCAGTTCTTC
CASRPGTGPNNEQFF
>TRBD1|TRBV2|TRBJ1-2|many
TGTGCCAGCAGCATCGGGACAGGGGGCGAAATCTCTGGCTACACCTTC
CASSIGTGGEISGYTF
>NA|TRBV12-3/TRBV12-4|TRBJ1-1|NA
TGTGCCAGCACCCTTCACAGGGCGGTGGGCACTGAAGCTTTCTTT
CASTLHRAVGTEAFF
>TRBD1|TRBV5-4|TRBJ2-7|many
TGTGCCAGCAGCTTATTAGGACAGGGGAGGCGCTACGAGCAGTACTTC
CASSLLGQGRRYEQYF
>TRBD1|TRBV28|TRBJ1-4|many
TGTGCCAGCAGTTTTAGGGACAGCCGTAATGAAAAACTGTTTTTT
CASSFRDSRNEKLFF
>TRBD1|TRBV18|TRBJ1-5|many
TGTGCCAGCTCACCTATGGGACAGGGGACGAGTCAGCCCCAGCATTTT
CASSPMGQGTSQPQHF
>TRBD1|TRBV6-1|TRBJ2-2|NA
TGTGCCAGCGCTACAGGGGGAAATTCCGGGGAGCTGTTTTTT
CASATGGNSGELFF
>NA|TRBV29-1|TRBJ2-5|many
TGCAGCGTTTCTTTCGGGGGTGGGGAGACCCAGTACTTC
CSVSFGGGETQYF
>TRBD1|TRBV20-1|TRBJ2-1|NA
TGCAGTGCTAGACTGCCCCTTGACAGGGGAGGTGAGCAGTTCTTC
CSARLPLDRGGEQFF
>TRBD1|TRBV7-9|TRBJ1-2|many
TGTGCCAGCAGCTCGGGACAGCTCTACACCTTC
CASSSGQLYTF
>NA|TRBV28|TRBJ2-3|many
TGTGCCAGCAGTTTACCCGGGATCGTCGCAGATACGCAGTATTTT
CASSLPGIVADTQYF
>NA|TRBV27|TRBJ2-5|many
TGTGCCAGCAGTTATAGGTTGTTTGAGACCCAGTACTTC
CASSYRLFETQYF
>NA|TRBV5-5|TRBJ1-2|NA
TGTGCCAGCAGCTGGGCCCCTGGGGGGGTTAACGGGTATGGCTACACCTTC
CASSWAPGGVNGYGYTF
>TRBD1|TRBV20-1|TRBJ1-1|many
TGCAGTGCTAGAGATTTGGCAGGGGGGAGGAACACTGAAGCTTTCTTT
CSARDLAGGRNTEAFF
>TRBD1|TRBV12-3/TRBV12-4|TRBJ2-7|few
TGTGCCAGCAGGGGGACAGGGAAAGCCTACGAGCAGTACTTC
CASRGTGKAYEQYF